This T cell receptor beta chain was identified during a study of beta chain features in type 1 diabetes. Study-wide results and limits: TCRB CDR3s were moderately but significantly shorter in Type 1 diabetes patients in all four CD4+ subsets.

The entirety of the isolated RNA underwent reverse transcription, so expressed TCRB transcripts were sequenced. The protocol was immunoSEQ multiplex PCR, while the TCRdb copy is restricted to in-frame clones and leaves out a portion. This sample has about 70,000 clones, with about 50% found just once. As to this clone: Its antigen is unknown.

Germline V gene lookup returns CDR1 MDHEN and CDR2 SYDVKM. Unmatched junction bases numbered 7, after V lost 4 bases and J lost 2 bases. This CDR3 spans 15 amino acids. Input material: central memory CD4+ T cells from blood. The chain couples TRBV28 to TRBJ1-1; 7 nucleotides agree with TRBD1. This sequence was found in a young man with type 1 diabetes. The CDR3 DNA sequence: TGTGCCAGCAGTTCGCCCCGGGACAGTAACACTGAAGCTTTCTTT. Its translation is CASSSPRDSNTEAFF.